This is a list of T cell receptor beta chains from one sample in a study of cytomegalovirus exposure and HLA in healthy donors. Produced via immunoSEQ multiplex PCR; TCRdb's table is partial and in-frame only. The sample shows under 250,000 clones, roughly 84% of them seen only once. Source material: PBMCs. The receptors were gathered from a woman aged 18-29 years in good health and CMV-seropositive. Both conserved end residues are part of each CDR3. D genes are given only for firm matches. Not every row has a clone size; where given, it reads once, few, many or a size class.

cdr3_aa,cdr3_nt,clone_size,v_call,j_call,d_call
CASSEAGSRSYGYTF,TGTGCCAGCAGTGAAGCCGGGTCACGGTCGTATGGCTACACCTTC,few,TRBV6-1,TRBJ1-2,NA
CASTGLGEEAFF,TGTGCCAGTACTGGGCTAGGGGAAGAAGCTTTCTTT,NA,TRBV19,TRBJ1-1,NA
CASSATQNTGELFF,TGTGCCAGTAGTGCGACTCAGAACACCGGGGAGCTGTTTTTT,NA,TRBV19,TRBJ2-2,NA
CASSLVGRATNEKLFF,TGCGCCAGCAGCTTGGTGGGCAGGGCAACTAATGAAAAACTGTTTTTT,NA,TRBV5-1,TRBJ1-4,NA
CASSLARSGNQPQHF,TGTGCCAGCAGCTTAGCGCGGTCAGGGAATCAGCCCCAGCATTTT,NA,TRBV7-9,TRBJ1-5,NA
CASTSGGNEQFF,TGTGCCAGCACTTCTGGGGGGAATGAGCAGTTCTTC,once,TRBV27,TRBJ2-1,NA
CASSESMASGSYEQYF,TGCGCCAGCAGTGAGTCGATGGCCAGCGGGAGTTACGAGCAGTACTTC,NA,TRBV10-2,TRBJ2-7,TRBD2
CASSPWEGPYEQYF,TGTGCCAGCAGCCCTTGGGAGGGGCCCTACGAGCAGTACTTC,once,TRBV9,TRBJ2-7,TRBD2
CARSLRYEQYF,TGTGCCAGAAGCCTTCGGTACGAGCAGTACTTC,NA,TRBV5-3,TRBJ2-7,NA
CASSHSRAGGREQYF,TGCGCCAGCAGTCATAGTCGAGCGGGAGGGCGCGAGCAGTACTTC,NA,TRBV5-1,TRBJ2-7,TRBD2
CSVQRQGGPEAFF,TGCAGCGTCCAAAGACAGGGGGGACCTGAAGCTTTCTTT,once,TRBV29-1,TRBJ1-1,TRBD1
CASSLTGGYEKLFF,TGTGCCAGCAGCTTGACAGGGGGCTATGAAAAACTGTTTTTT,few,TRBV5-6,TRBJ1-4,TRBD1
CASNRGGTDTQYF,TGTGCCAGCAACCGGGGGGGAACAGATACGCAGTATTTT,NA,TRBV7-2,TRBJ2-3,TRBD2
CSVEDRSWGGLDNEQFF,TGCAGCGTTGAAGATCGCAGCTGGGGGGGCCTGGACAATGAGCAGTTCTTC,NA,TRBV29-1,TRBJ2-1,NA
CASSPGTGGTYEQFF,TGTGCCAGCAGCCCTGGGACAGGGGGCACGTATGAGCAGTTCTTC,NA,TRBV9,TRBJ2-1,TRBD1
CATSRDYGVVGYGYTF,TGTGCCACCAGCAGAGATTACGGGGTGGTTGGCTATGGCTACACCTTC,NA,TRBV15,TRBJ1-2,NA
CASSSQADEQYF,TGTGCCAGCAGCTCTCAAGCTGACGAGCAGTACTTC,few,TRBV5-4,TRBJ2-7,NA
CAWSVRDRVKNEQFF,TGTGCCTGGAGTGTACGGGACAGGGTTAAGAATGAGCAGTTCTTC,once,TRBV30,TRBJ2-1,TRBD1
CASSFRRPYEQYF,TGTGCCAGCAGTTTCAGGAGGCCCTACGAGCAGTACTTC,NA,TRBV27,TRBJ2-7,NA
CASSLTDGADEEAFF,TGTGCCAGCAGCTTAACGGATGGGGCTGATGAGGAAGCTTTCTTT,NA,TRBV7-3,TRBJ1-1,NA
CASSESSAKNIQYF,TGTGCCAGCAGTGAGTCGTCAGCCAAAAACATTCAGTACTTC,NA,TRBV2,TRBJ2-4,NA
CASSQEIQGGGELFF,TGCGCCAGCAGCCAAGAAATCCAGGGGGGCGGGGAGCTGTTTTTT,NA,TRBV4-1,TRBJ2-2,NA